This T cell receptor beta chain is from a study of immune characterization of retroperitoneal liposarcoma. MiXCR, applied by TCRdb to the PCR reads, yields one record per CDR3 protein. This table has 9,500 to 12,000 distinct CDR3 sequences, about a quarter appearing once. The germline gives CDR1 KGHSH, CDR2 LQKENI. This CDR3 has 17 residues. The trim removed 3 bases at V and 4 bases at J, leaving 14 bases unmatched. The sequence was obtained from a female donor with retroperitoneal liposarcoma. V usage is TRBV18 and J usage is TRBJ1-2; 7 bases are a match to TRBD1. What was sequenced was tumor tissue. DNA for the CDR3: TGTGCCAGCTCACCTCGGATACAGGGGACTTCGGCCTATGGCTACACCTTC. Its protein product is CASSPRIQGTSAYGYTF.